Following are 17 T cell receptor beta chains from one sample sequenced in a study of early T cells in non-severe SARS-CoV-2 infection. TCRdb analysed the 5' RACE reads with MiXCR anew, one entry per CDR3 protein. The repertoire holds about 83,000 distinct CDR3 sequences, with over 12% as singletons. Source material: whole blood. The receptors stem from an adult who was a healthcare worker with PCR-confirmed SARS-CoV-2 infection or an uninfected control (not recorded which).

The chain is built from TRBV15 and TRBJ1-3, with TRBD1 identical over 9 bases. The CDR3 extends over 17 amino acids. V shed 1 base, J shed 4 bases, and the junction held 8 bases outside the gene matches. In germline, CDR1 is LNHNV, CDR2 YYDKDF (reference sequence). CDR3 sequence (DNA): TGTGCCACCAGCAGAGGAGTGGGGACAGGGCGAGGAAACACCATATATTTT. It encodes CATSRGVGTGRGNTIYF. Supplemented by reference TRBV15 and TRBJ1-3, the full variable domain reads DAMVIQNPRYQVTQFGKPVTLSCSQTLNHNVMYWYQQKSSQAPKLLFHYYDKDFNNEADTPDNFQSRRPNTSFCFLDIRSPGLGDTAMYLCATSRGVGTGRGNTIYFGEGSWLTVV.

The chain has TRBV29-1 and TRBJ2-1; D unclear. Looked up from germline, CDR1 is SQVTM and CDR2 is ANQGSEA. V dropped 3 bases and J dropped 8 bases, with 14 bases sitting between them. This CDR3 has 13 amino acids. The CDR3 DNA sequence: TGCAGCGTTGATCGCGGTAAGGGCCATGAGCAGTTCTTC. Protein: CSVDRGKGHEQFF.

This clonotype has a count of ten or more. The chain combines TRBV29-1 with TRBJ2-1; D is unresolved. The CDR3 covers 12 residues. With 3 bases removed from V and 4 bases from J, the gap between germline ends came to 7 bases. The germline gives CDR1 SQVTM, CDR2 ANQGSEA. CDR3 DNA: TGCAGCGTTGAGATTGGTTACAATGAGCAGTTCTTC. The encoded protein is CSVEIGYNEQFF.

This clonotype was detected only a few times. The rearrangement uses TRBV7-9 and TRBJ2-7, with D possibly matching TRBD2 (6 bases). V was pared by 8 bases and J by 5 bases, with 7 bases between. CDR1 SEHNR and CDR2 FQNEAQ come from the germline V gene (reference sequence). The CDR3 loop spans 10 amino acids. The CDR3 loop reads CASPGDEQYF. CDR3 bases: TGTGCCAGCCCGGGAGACGAGCAGTACTTC.

The chain combines TRBV6-5 with TRBJ1-6; no clear D gene. The CDR3 has 13 amino acids. Trimming stripped 2 bases from V and 4 bases from J, with 3 bases between. In germline, CDR1 is MNHEY, CDR2 SVGAGI. The DNA for the CDR3 is TGTGCCAGCAGTTACGGTTATAATTCACCCCTCCACTTT. Its protein product is CASSYGYNSPLHF.

This clonotype was counted many times. The rearrangement links TRBV7-9 to TRBJ2-3; D might be TRBD1 (5 bases). The CDR3 has 14 amino acids. Trimming stripped 4 bases from V and 2 bases from J, with 10 bases between. CDR1 is SEHNR and CDR2 is FQNEAQ in the germline V gene (reference sequence). The CDR3 protein is CASSSQGNTDTQYF. CDR3 nucleotides: TGTGCCAGCAGCTCGCAGGGTAACACAGATACGCAGTATTTT. Filled out from reference TRBV7-9 and TRBJ2-3, the complete variable domain reads DTGVSQNPRHKITKRGQNVTFRCDPISEHNRLYWYRQTLGQGPEFLTYFQNEAQLEKSRLLSDRFSAERPKGSFSTLEIQRTEQGDSAMYLCASSSQGNTDTQYFGPGTRLTVL.

With respect to this clonotype: A read error may explain this, as a much larger clone is one base away. The chain links TRBV12-3 or TRBV12-4 to TRBJ1-1, with D possibly being TRBD1 (5 bases). The CDR3 has 14 amino acids. The V and J ends lost 3 bases and 5 bases respectively, with 13 bases between them. In nucleotides, the CDR3 is TGTGCCAGCAGTTTTCCGGGGGTAGCGACTGAAGCTTTCTTT. Translated: CASSFPGVATEAFF.

V usage is TRBV6-6 and J usage is TRBJ2-3, with 8 nucleotides matching TRBD1. V trimming: 2 bases; J trimming: 4 bases; junction bases outside the gene matches: 8. Germline-derived CDR1 and CDR2 are MNHNY and SVGAGI (reference sequence). CDR3 length: 16 amino acids. Here the CDR3 reads CASSYPKGQGADTQYF. Here the CDR3 DNA reads TGTGCCAGCAGTTACCCGAAAGGACAGGGAGCAGATACGCAGTATTTT.

This clonotype was counted at least ten times. CDR3 region: CSEGSPVTNEQFF. CDR3 bases: TGCAGTGAAGGGTCCCCCGTAACAAATGAGCAGTTCTTC. V gene TRBV20-1 combines with J gene TRBJ2-1; D is unclear. CDR1 is DFQATT, CDR2 SNEGSKA, per germline (reference sequence). V was trimmed by 7 bases and J by 7 bases, leaving 17 bases between them. The length of the CDR3 is 13 residues.

This clonotype was seen many times. This chain connects TRBV9 to TRBJ1-6; possibly TRBD1 for D (6 bases). The CDR3 totals 15 residues. Germline V gene sequence: CDR1 SGDLS, CDR2 YYNGEE. Trimming stripped 4 bases from V and 1 base from J, with 9 bases between. CDR3 protein: CASSIRGSYNSPLHF. As DNA, the CDR3 is TGTGCCAGCAGCATCAGGGGTTCCTATAATTCACCCCTCCACTTT.

The rearrangement uses TRBV4-2 and TRBJ2-5, with 15 bases aligning to TRBD2. The CDR3 runs 16 residues. With V trimmed by 4 bases and J by 5 bases, 5 bases remained unmatched. CDR1 LGHNA and CDR2 YNFKEQ come from the germline V gene. The CDR3 nucleotides read TGTGCCAGCAGCCCTGGACTAGCGGGGGGGCACGAGACCCAGTACTTC. Translated: CASSPGLAGGHETQYF.

This clonotype has at least ten counts. CDR3 coding DNA: TGTGCCAGCAGGCCCAGGGGTAAGAATGGAAACACCATATATTTT. The encoded protein is CASRPRGKNGNTIYF. J is TRBJ1-3 and V is TRBV27; weak D call: TRBD1 (6 bases). Germline values: CDR1 MNHEY, CDR2 SMNVEV (reference sequence). V was cut by 6 bases and J by 3 bases, with 15 bases left in between. The CDR3 loop spans 15 amino acids.

This clonotype has a handful of counts. This rearrangement joins TRBV7-3 to TRBJ1-1; D not resolved. V was cut by 5 bases and J by 3 bases, with 10 bases left in between. Germline V gene lookup returns CDR1 SGHTA and CDR2 FQGTGA. The CDR3 is 13 residues long. The CDR3 loop reads CASSPRKDTEAFF. In nucleotides, the CDR3 is TGTGCCAGCAGCCCCAGGAAGGACACTGAAGCTTTCTTT.

Worth noting for this clonotype: Being one base from a much bigger clone, this may be a read error. V gene TRBV19 combines with J gene TRBJ2-3, with TRBD1 matching over 7 bases. V lost 5 bases to trimming and J lost 2 bases; unmatched junction nucleotides: 7. Germline V gene data show CDR1 as LNHDA and CDR2 as SQIVND (reference sequence). This CDR3 region has 15 residues. The CDR3 region is CASSRSDRDTDTQYF. CDR3 sequence (DNA): TGTGCCAGTAGTCGGAGCGACAGGGACACAGATACGCAGTATTTT.

CDR3 coding DNA: TGTGCCAGTCTAGCGGCGACGCGCGTGAATACGCAGTATTTT. Amino acid sequence: CASLAATRVNTQYF. The rearrangement uses TRBV6-1 and TRBJ2-3, with 7 bases matching TRBD2. The CDR3 contains 14 residues. In germline, CDR1 is MNHNS, CDR2 SASEGT. Trimming cost V 9 bases and J 7 bases; bases outside gene matches: 13.

V gene TRBV29-1 combines with J gene TRBJ2-7; 9 bases map to TRBD1. The CDR3 extends over 12 amino acids. With 4 bases clipped from V and 6 bases from J, the junction kept 4 bases outside the gene matches. CDR1 is SQVTM and CDR2 is ANQGSEA in the germline V gene. CDR3 bases: TGCAGCGTTGTAGAGACAGGGGGCGAGCAGTACTTC. It is translated as CSVVETGGEQYF.

This clonotype was seen a handful of times. The rearrangement links TRBV7-9 to TRBJ2-3; TRBD2 matches 7 bases. Trimming cost V 5 bases and J 0 bases; bases outside gene matches: 8. The CDR3 is 16 residues long. Per the germline V gene, CDR1 is SEHNR and CDR2 is FQNEAQ (reference sequence). CDR3 amino acids: CASSPSGALSTDTQYF. The CDR3 DNA reads as TGTGCCAGCAGCCCCAGCGGGGCGTTAAGCACAGATACGCAGTATTTT.